This T cell receptor (beta chain) was sequenced in a study of T cells in Graves' hyperthyroidism and ophthalmopathy. Study findings and constraints: Most thyroid-expanded clonotypes above 0.001 were also found in blood.

CDR1 and CDR2 (germline): SGHRS, YFSETQ. The CDR3 has 13 residues. Deletions cut 3 bases from V and 5 bases from J, with 9 bases between. TCR beta CDR3 sequences were amplified from RNA transcripts. Researchers ran a first-round RT-PCR on the TCR CDR3 using the HTBI primer set. TCRdb reprocessed the multiplex PCR reads with MiXCR, giving one entry per CDR3 protein. The sample records around 300,000 distinct CDR3 sequences, roughly 22% being singletons. Ophthalmopathy patients had Clinical Activity Score at least 3, NOSPECS grade at least 4, duration under 3 months. On the basis of clinical symptoms, serum thyroxine and TRAb, thyroid ultrasound and orbital computed tomography, diagnoses were made. The PBMCs studied were ones that came from about 9.9 ml fresh peripheral blood. In this sample, this clonotype turned up a few times. Its antigen is not identified.

Sample: blood. This sequence originates from a man aged 25 to 40 with Graves' ophthalmopathy. V is TRBV5-1 and J is TRBJ2-1; no definite D call. The CDR3 bases are TGCGCCAGCAGCTACTGGGGAAACAATGAGCAGTTCTTC. Protein: CASSYWGNNEQFF.